This T cell receptor (beta chain) was found in a study of Ad26.COV2.S vaccination and SARS-CoV-2 variants. The length of the CDR3 is 12 residues. Germline V gene sequence: CDR1 LNHDA, CDR2 SQIVND (reference sequence). V dropped 5 bases and J dropped 5 bases, with 7 bases sitting between them. The table came from immunoSEQ multiplex PCR; TCRdb's copy has only in-frame clones and leaves some out. The sample holds about 680,000 clones, roughly nine tenths seen once. This clone was counted once. Documented treatment: roughly 18 received Ad26.COV2.S at low or high dose, single or two shots; roughly 5 received placebo; per-sample allocation not given. At day 63 after the first vaccine or placebo injection, samples were drawn. This adult donor, from Boston, was 18-55 years old.

Sequenced material: peripheral blood, taken in a trial of Ad26.COV2.S vaccine versus placebo. V and J are TRBV19 and TRBJ1-5; possible D gene TRBD1, 5 bases. This TCR was recovered from a person between 18 and 65 years old who received the Ad26.COV2.S COVID-19 vaccine or a placebo. CDR3 DNA: TGTGCCAGTAGTTTGGGGGATCAGCCCCAGCATTTT. As protein: CASSLGDQPQHF.